The source of this T cell receptor (beta chain) is a study of T cell responses to AZD1222 COVID-19 vaccine. Assay used: immunoSEQ multiplex PCR; TCRdb lists only in-frame clones, some missing. The repertoire includes some 190,000 clones, about 94% of them detected once, and around 1.5% sits in the top ten. General observations from the study: Most donors were white British, females outnumbered males, and clonal diversity was possibly underestimated. Nearly half of spike-specific TCRs reportedly target variant regions that are unmutated in the B.1.351 and B.1.1.7 variants.

A remark on this clone: What it binds is unknown.

Germline loops: CDR1 MDHEN, CDR2 SYDVKM. The CDR3 extends over 14 amino acids. Trimming removed 4 bases at V and 2 bases at J, with 11 bases between. This receptor was obtained from an adult who received the MenACWY meningococcal vaccine as a control. The chain has TRBV28 and TRBJ1-2; tentatively, D is TRBD1 (5 bases). Material: peripheral blood, obtained 28 days after the second dose of the MenACWY control vaccine. The CDR3 coding sequence is TGTGCCAGCAGTTCCGGGGCGGAAAACTATGGCTACACCTTC. Encoded protein: CASSSGAENYGYTF.